This T cell receptor (beta chain) came from a study of PD-L1 blockade in urothelial cancer. Repertoires were generated with immunoSEQ multiplex PCR, while TCRdb's copy carries only in-frame clones and drops some. The repertoire holds 95,000 to 150,000 clones, with more than 70% as singletons. Time point of the sample: peripheral blood 6 weeks after treatment start. Patients in the study were battling locally advanced or metastatic urothelial carcinoma. The CDR3 runs to 17 residues. V was trimmed by 6 bases and J by 2 bases, leaving 20 bases between them. The germline V gene has CDR1 SGHNT and CDR2 YYREEE (reference sequence).

The TCR sequence derives from a man between 50 and 59 years old with urothelial cancer. V is TRBV5-4 and J is TRBJ1-4; D ambiguous. The source was PBMCs, collected around atezolizumab (anti-PD-L1) treatment. The CDR3 sequence: CASTTGGEGPTNEKLFF. CDR3 DNA: TGTGCCAGCACCACCGGTGGGGAGGGTCCGACTAATGAAAAACTGTTTTTT. Full variable domain (missing parts from reference TRBV5-4 and TRBJ1-4): ETGVTQSPTHLIKTRGQQVTLRCSSQSGHNTVSWYQQALGQGPQFIFQYYREEENGRGNFPPRFSGLQFPNYSSELNVNALELDDSALYLCASTTGGEGPTNEKLFFGSGTQLSVL.